Listed below are T cell receptor beta chains from one sample, sequenced in a study of OX40 agonist ivuxolimab in advanced cancers. Using immunoSEQ multiplex PCR, the repertoire was profiled, and TCRdb retains in-frame clones only, with some absent. The sample records over 90,000 clones, 86% being singletons. The sample here was CD4+ or CD8+ T cells sorted from blood, taken in a trial of the OX40 agonist ivuxolimab. The receptors come from an adult with an advanced solid tumor such as melanoma, head and neck, liver or kidney cancer. Both conserved end residues are part of each CDR3. A D gene is named only where the DNA matches it firmly. Clone size, where shown, is once, few, many, or a class for clones that have expanded.

clone_size cdr3_length j_call d_call v_call cdr3_nt cdr3_aa
NA 13 TRBJ2-1 NA TRBV7-9 TGTGCCAGCAGCGAGAGCCCTTACAATGAGCAGTTCTTC CASSESPYNEQFF
NA 19 TRBJ2-6 TRBD1 TRBV5-1 TGCGCCAGCAGCTTGACTGGGACAGGGGTTCTCTCTGGGGCCAACGTCCTGACTTTC CASSLTGTGVLSGANVLTF
NA 15 TRBJ1-5 NA TRBV30 TGTGCCTGGAGTCTCGGCAGCACAGCTAATCAGCCCCAGCATTTT CAWSLGSTANQPQHF
NA 13 TRBJ2-1 NA TRBV11-2 TGTGCCAGCAGCTCCCCGAGGGCCTCGGAGCAGTTCTTC CASSSPRASEQFF
NA 15 TRBJ1-2 TRBD1 TRBV19 TGTGCCAGTGAGGACAGGGCCAGTGGGTCTGTGGGCTACACCTTC CASEDRASGSVGYTF
NA 15 TRBJ1-2 NA TRBV7-8 TGTGCCAGCAGCTTAGCGGGACGCCCGACGTCGGGCTACACCTTC CASSLAGRPTSGYTF
NA 15 TRBJ2-3 NA TRBV9 TGTGCCAGCAGCGTAGAGGTAGTCCGCACAGATACGCAGTATTTT CASSVEVVRTDTQYF
NA 14 TRBJ1-1 NA TRBV6-6 TGTGCCAGCAGCCTGACAGTGCCGAACACTGAAGCTTTCTTT CASSLTVPNTEAFF
few 15 TRBJ2-7 NA TRBV14 TGTGCCAGCAGTCTTACTACGGGGCTAGGGTACGAGCAGTACTTC CASSLTTGLGYEQYF
NA 13 TRBJ1-5 NA TRBV19 TGTGCCAGTAGGGGTAGGGGAATACAGCCCCAGCATTTT CASRGRGIQPQHF
NA 16 TRBJ1-1 NA TRBV18 TGTGCCAGCTCACCACGTGGGATCAACATGAACACTGAAGCTTTCTTT CASSPRGINMNTEAFF
NA 14 TRBJ2-7 NA TRBV7-2 TGTGCCAGCAGCTTAGTTACAGTCTCCTACGAGCAGTACTTC CASSLVTVSYEQYF
NA 16 TRBJ2-7 TRBD2 TRBV6-7 TGTGCCAGCAGCTACCCCGGGACTAGCGGCTACTACGAGCAGTACTTC CASSYPGTSGYYEQYF
NA 15 TRBJ1-1 NA TRBV14 TGTGCCAGCAGCGTAGCTCCGGACAGGAACACTGAAGCTTTCTTT CASSVAPDRNTEAFF
NA 14 TRBJ2-3 NA TRBV7-9 TGTGCCAGCGGTTTAGGAGGCGTAACAGATACGCAGTATTTT CASGLGGVTDTQYF
once 18 TRBJ1-1 NA TRBV7-8 TGTGCCAGCAGCCCGCGACTCAAGACAGGCGTCATGAACACTGAAGCTTTCTTT CASSPRLKTGVMNTEAFF
NA 14 TRBJ2-1 NA TRBV7-9 TGTGCCAGCACCCTAGAGGGCCTGGGGAATGAGCAGTTCTTC CASTLEGLGNEQFF
NA 17 TRBJ1-2 TRBD1 TRBV7-9 TGTGCCAGCAGCTTAGGGTCCGGGACAGGGGTGAACTATGGCTACACCTTC CASSLGSGTGVNYGYTF
NA 14 TRBJ1-2 TRBD1 TRBV19 TGTGCCAGTAGTACCCACGACAGGGGGAAGGATCACACCTTC CASSTHDRGKDHTF
NA 14 TRBJ1-5 NA TRBV30 TGTGCCTGGAGTGTACAAGGGTCCAATCAGCCCCAGCATTTT CAWSVQGSNQPQHF
NA 14 TRBJ2-5 NA TRBV6-6 TGTGCCAGCAGTTACTCGACACCCCAAGAGACCCAGTACTTC CASSYSTPQETQYF
few 14 TRBJ1-2 TRBD1 TRBV7-8 TGTGCCAGCAGCCCGGGACAGGGGGCTTATGGCTACACCTTC CASSPGQGAYGYTF
few 16 TRBJ2-1 NA TRBV4-1 TGCGCCAGCAGCCGGATGGTGGAAACCTCCTACAATGAGCAGTTCTTC CASSRMVETSYNEQFF
NA 13 TRBJ2-3 TRBD2 TRBV19 TGTGCCAGTCACGGGAGGGCGAGGGATACGCAGTATTTT CASHGRARDTQYF
NA 13 TRBJ2-3 TRBD2 TRBV11-3 TGTGCCAGCGGGGCGGGAGGATTAGATACGCAGTATTTT CASGAGGLDTQYF
NA 16 TRBJ1-6 NA TRBV30 TGTGCCTGGAGTTTAGGATCTGGCGGAAATAAAGGGCCCCTCCACTTT CAWSLGSGGNKGPLHF